The TCR beta chain under discussion was sequenced for a study of cytomegalovirus exposure and HLA in healthy donors. Looking at the study overall: Approximately 190 million T cells yielded 110 million or so unique TCR beta sequences in earlier analysis.

The PCR had 60 Vbeta and 13 Jbeta primers. Here immunoSEQ multiplex PCR was the method, and the copy in TCRdb shows in-frame clones only, minus some. The sample includes under 250,000 clones, approximately 80% seen only once; the top ten take 9.5% to 13%. V lost 3 bases, J lost 1 base, and 15 bases lay in between. The CDR3 extends over 16 amino acids. Germline V gene lookup returns CDR1 MDHEN and CDR2 SYDVKM. This receptor was identified in a woman between 50 and 59 years old in good health and CMV-seropositive. The chain uses TRBV28 and TRBJ2-5; tentative D call: TRBD2 (5 bases). The sample consisted of PBMCs. The CDR3 DNA follows: TGTGCCAGCAGTTTTCCCCGGGGAGTTCCCCAAGAGACCCAGTACTTC. This translates into CASSFPRGVPQETQYF.